This TCR beta chain was documented in a study of T cells in Graves' hyperthyroidism and ophthalmopathy. Findings of the study overall: Ophthalmopathy got predicted by the model a median approximately 6.4 months before its onset. Most thyroid clonotypes with frequency above 0.001 were detected in blood. In simple terms, a model built on 13 V-J features told ophthalmopathy apart from stable hyperthyroidism.

After removal of 7 bases from V and 2 bases from J, the junction contained 7 bases not matched to a gene. The CDR3 sequence is 15 residues long. Regions amplified from RNA transcripts were the TCR beta CDR3 regions. Using the HTBI primer set, a first-round RT-PCR was run on the TCR CDR3. Using its own MiXCR run on the multiplex PCR reads, TCRdb lists one record per CDR3 protein. The repertoire holds 460,000 or so distinct CDR3 sequences, with approximately 15% as singletons. Many counts were recorded for this clonotype. Its target is unknown. From less than 13 ml of fresh peripheral blood, PBMCs were isolated.

This chain links TRBV12-3 or TRBV12-4 with TRBJ2-1; 8 bases match TRBD2. The TCR originated in a woman aged 18-30 years with Graves' hyperthyroidism. The sample comprised blood. CDR3 protein: CASTIGGLAYNEQFF. CDR3 in DNA: TGTGCCAGCACGATTGGGGGACTAGCCTACAATGAGCAGTTCTTC.